The 13 T cell receptor beta chains listed next were all sequenced from one sample in a study of shared clonotypes between healthy human individuals. Data came from immunoSEQ multiplex PCR; TCRdb stores just in-frame clones and leaves some out. The table lists 450,000 to 600,000 clones, 79% of them singletons. The sample taken for sequencing was PBMCs. Receptors were obtained from a woman aged 40 to 50 in good health. Some clones in this sample may be carry-over from other donors' samples.

This chain joins TRBV19 and TRBJ1-2; 12 positions match TRBD1. This CDR3 comprises 16 residues. Germline-derived CDR1 and CDR2 are LNHDA and SQIVND (reference sequence). The trim removed 10 bases at V and 4 bases at J, leaving 13 bases unmatched. The CDR3 coding sequence is TGTGCCACCGGACCCGGGACAGGGGGCTTTGGCTATGGCTACACCTTC. Its protein product is CATGPGTGGFGYGYTF. Using reference TRBV19 and TRBJ1-2 for the parts outside the CDR3, the full variable domain is DGGITQSPKYLFRKEGQNVTLSCEQNLNHDAMYWYRQDPGQGLRLIYYSQIVNDFQKGDIAEGYSVSREKKESFPLTVTSAQKNPTAFYLCATGPGTGGFGYGYTFGSGTRLTVV.

The chain is built from TRBV6-6 and TRBJ2-7; the D is unclear. V gave up 6 bases and J gave up 2 bases, with 14 bases separating them. Germline-derived CDR1 and CDR2 are MNHNY and SVGAGI (reference sequence). There are 14 residues in the CDR3. The CDR3 region is CASRRDQGAYEQYF. As DNA, the CDR3 is TGTGCCAGCAGGCGTGATCAAGGTGCCTACGAGCAGTACTTC.

This clone came up once. The V gene is TRBV5-6, the J gene TRBJ2-7; D ambiguous. Trimming removed 1 base at V and 7 bases at J, with 18 bases between. CDR3 length: 15 amino acids. Germline assignment: CDR1 SGHDT and CDR2 YYEEEE. The CDR3 region has the DNA TGTGCCAGCAGCTTGATGTCAGGAAGTACGTGGGAGCAGTACTTC. Its protein is CASSLMSGSTWEQYF.

The chain is built from TRBV10-1 and TRBJ2-1; D may be TRBD2 (7 bases). CDR1 and CDR2 (germline): WNHNN, SYGVQD (reference sequence). V shed 3 bases and J shed 8 bases, with 17 bases lying between them. The CDR3 consists of 15 residues. The CDR3 region is CASSDRGRGVDEQFF. CDR3 coding DNA: TGCGCCAGCAGTGACCGAGGGAGGGGGGTTGATGAGCAGTTCTTC.

This clone was observed a few times. Other DNA sequences in the same sample also yield this CDR3. The rearrangement uses TRBV9 and TRBJ1-1; D is undetermined. Trimming took off 2 bases at V and 1 base at J, with 6 bases between the two ends. Germline CDR1 and CDR2: SGDLS and YYNGEE. This CDR3 spans 13 amino acids. The CDR3 spells CASSVGPNTEAFF. Here the CDR3 DNA reads TGTGCCAGCAGCGTTGGCCCGAACACTGAAGCTTTCTTT.

V and J are TRBV11-2 and TRBJ1-1; tentative D call: TRBD1 (5 bases). The CDR3 has 15 amino acids. With 4 bases removed from V and 1 base from J, the gap between germline ends came to 13 bases. CDR1 and CDR2 from the germline V gene are SGHAT and FQNNGV. The CDR3 protein is CASSSLSRGNTEAFF. The CDR3 nucleotides are TGTGCCAGCAGCTCTTTATCTAGGGGGAACACTGAAGCTTTCTTT.

This chain links TRBV7-6 with TRBJ2-1, with D perhaps TRBD2 (6 bases). The V and J ends lost 4 bases and 0 bases respectively, with 13 bases between them. Germline values: CDR1 SGHVS, CDR2 FNYEAQ. The CDR3 is 16 amino acids. CDR3 sequence: CASSSAGTPSYNEQFF. The CDR3 nucleotides read TGTGCCAGCAGCTCAGCCGGGACTCCCTCCTACAATGAGCAGTTCTTC.

This clone has just a few counts. V is TRBV4-2 and J is TRBJ2-4; a weak D match, TRBD1 (6 bases). V was trimmed by 1 base and J by 0 bases, leaving 16 bases between them. The CDR3 covers 18 residues. Germline values: CDR1 LGHNA, CDR2 YNFKEQ. This CDR3 reads CASSQVGGGGLAKNIQYF. The DNA of the CDR3 is TGTGCCAGCAGCCAAGTAGGGGGTGGGGGTCTAGCCAAAAACATTCAGTACTTC.

The J gene is TRBJ2-3, the V gene TRBV27, with TRBD2 identical over 11 bases. This CDR3 has 18 residues. V shed 1 base, J shed 3 bases, and the junction held 9 bases outside the gene matches. Looked up from germline, CDR1 is MNHEY and CDR2 is SMNVEV (reference sequence). The CDR3 region is CASSLLPPTSGKTDTQYF. CDR3 bases: TGTGCCAGCAGTTTATTGCCCCCGACTAGCGGGAAAACAGATACGCAGTATTTT.

Comment on this clone: A much bigger clone sits one base away, suggesting this may be a read error. This chain uses TRBV30 with TRBJ2-2; perhaps TRBD2 as D (5 bases). CDR3 length: 12 residues. The germline V gene encodes CDR1 GTSNPN and CDR2 SVGIG (reference sequence). The CDR3 loop reads CAWSRDTGELSF. The CDR3 nucleotides read TGTGCCTGGAGTCGAGACACCGGGGAGCTGTCTTTT.

V gene TRBV7-2 combines with J gene TRBJ2-7; 14 bases line up with TRBD2. This CDR3 region has 17 residues. The germline V gene encodes CDR1 SGHTA and CDR2 FQGNSA. V gave up 2 bases and J gave up 0 bases; unmatched junction bases: 3. The CDR3 bases are TGTGCCAGCAGCTTAACTGGACTAGCGGGAGGCTCCTACGAGCAGTACTTC. It specifies CASSLTGLAGGSYEQYF.

This chain uses TRBV4-3 with TRBJ1-1, with D perhaps TRBD1 (5 bases). The CDR3 consists of 14 residues. V lost 4 bases to trimming and J lost 1 base, with 10 bases between them. Germline CDR1 reads LGHNA; CDR2 reads YSLEER. The CDR3, as DNA: TGCGCCAGCAGCCCCAGGGCCTCGAACACTGAAGCTTTCTTT. It translates to CASSPRASNTEAFF.

The chain recombines TRBV7-8 with TRBJ1-1; D is possibly TRBD1 (5 bases). CDR3 length equals 15 residues. Germline V gene sequence: CDR1 SGHVS, CDR2 FQNEAQ. The V end lost 1 base, the J end lost 1 base, and 10 bases lay between the germline ends. CDR3 nucleotides: TGTGCCAGCAGCTTAGGGGGGAAGGGGAACACTGAAGCTTTCTTT. Protein product: CASSLGGKGNTEAFF.